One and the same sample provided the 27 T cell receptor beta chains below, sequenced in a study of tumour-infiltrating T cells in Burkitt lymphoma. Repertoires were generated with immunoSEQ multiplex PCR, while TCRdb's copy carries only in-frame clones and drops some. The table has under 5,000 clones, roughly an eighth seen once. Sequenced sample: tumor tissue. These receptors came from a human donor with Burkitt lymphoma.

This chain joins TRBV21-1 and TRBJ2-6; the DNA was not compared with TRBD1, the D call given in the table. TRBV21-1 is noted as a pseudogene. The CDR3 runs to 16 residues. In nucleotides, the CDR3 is TGTGCCAGCAGCATCGGACAGAACTCTGGGGCCAACGTCCTGACTTTC. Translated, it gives CASSIGQNSGANVLTF.

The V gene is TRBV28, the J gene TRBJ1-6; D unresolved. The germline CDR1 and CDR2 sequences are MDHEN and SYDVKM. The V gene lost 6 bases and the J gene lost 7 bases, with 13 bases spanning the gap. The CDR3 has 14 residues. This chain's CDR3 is CASSLWGLNSPLHF. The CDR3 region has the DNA TGTGCCAGCAGCCTTTGGGGTTTGAATTCACCCCTCCACTTT.

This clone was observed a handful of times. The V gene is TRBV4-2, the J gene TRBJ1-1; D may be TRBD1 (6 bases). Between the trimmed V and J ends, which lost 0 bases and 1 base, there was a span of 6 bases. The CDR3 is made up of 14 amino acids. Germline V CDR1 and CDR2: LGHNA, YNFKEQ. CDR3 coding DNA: TGTGCCAGCAGCCAAGACAGGGGGAACACTGAAGCTTTCTTT. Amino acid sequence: CASSQDRGNTEAFF.

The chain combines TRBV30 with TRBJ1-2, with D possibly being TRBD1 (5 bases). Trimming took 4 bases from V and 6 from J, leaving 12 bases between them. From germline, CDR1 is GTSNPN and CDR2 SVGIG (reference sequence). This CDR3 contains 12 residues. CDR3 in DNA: TGTGCCTGGAACGAGGGGCGCAATGGCTACACCTTC. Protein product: CAWNEGRNGYTF. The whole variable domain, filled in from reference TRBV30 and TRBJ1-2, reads SQTIHQWPATLVQPVGSPLSLECTVEGTSNPNLYWYRQAAGRGLQLLFYSVGIGQISSEVPQNLSASRPQDRQFILSSKKLLLSDSGFYLCAWNEGRNGYTFGSGTRLTVV.

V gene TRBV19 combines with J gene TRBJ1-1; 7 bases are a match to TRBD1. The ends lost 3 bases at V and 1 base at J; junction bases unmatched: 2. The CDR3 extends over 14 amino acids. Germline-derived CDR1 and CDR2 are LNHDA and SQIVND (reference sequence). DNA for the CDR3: TGTGCCAGTAGTATTACAGGGGCGAACACTGAAGCTTTCTTT. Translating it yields CASSITGANTEAFF.

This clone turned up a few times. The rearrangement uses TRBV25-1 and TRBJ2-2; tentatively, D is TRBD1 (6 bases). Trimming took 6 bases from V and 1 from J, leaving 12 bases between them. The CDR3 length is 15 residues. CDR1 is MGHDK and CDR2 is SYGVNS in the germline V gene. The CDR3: CASSHGTRNTGELFF. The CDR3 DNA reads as TGTGCCAGCAGCCACGGGACACGGAACACCGGGGAGCTGTTTTTT.

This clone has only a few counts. In nucleotides, the CDR3 is TGTGCCAGCAGCGTAGGCGGGGTAGCCTACGAGCAGTACTTC. Residues: CASSVGGVAYEQYF. V gene TRBV9 combines with J gene TRBJ2-7; D is possibly TRBD2 (6 bases). The CDR3 consists of 14 residues. V was shortened by 0 bases and J by 2 bases, with 9 bases between the two germline ends. CDR1 and CDR2 (germline): SGDLS, YYNGEE.

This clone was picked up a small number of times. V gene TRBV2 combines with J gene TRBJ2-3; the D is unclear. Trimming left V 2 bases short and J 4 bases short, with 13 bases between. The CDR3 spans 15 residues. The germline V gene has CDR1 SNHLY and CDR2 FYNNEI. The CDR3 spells CASSEMRLYADTQYF. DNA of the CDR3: TGTGCCAGCAGTGAAATGCGTCTTTACGCAGATACGCAGTATTTT.

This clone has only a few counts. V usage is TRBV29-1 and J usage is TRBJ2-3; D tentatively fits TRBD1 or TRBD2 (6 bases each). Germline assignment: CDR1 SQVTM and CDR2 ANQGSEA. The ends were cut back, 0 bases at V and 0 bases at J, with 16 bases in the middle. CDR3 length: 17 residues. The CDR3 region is CSVEEGVWGASTDTQYF. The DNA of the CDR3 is TGCAGCGTTGAAGAGGGTGTGTGGGGGGCTAGCACAGATACGCAGTATTTT.

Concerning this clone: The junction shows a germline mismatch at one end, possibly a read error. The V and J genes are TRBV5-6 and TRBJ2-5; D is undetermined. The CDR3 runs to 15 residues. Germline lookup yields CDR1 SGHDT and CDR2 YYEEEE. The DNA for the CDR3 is TGCGCCAGCAGCCAAGGAGAGGCGGATTTGGAGACCCAGTACTTC. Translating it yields CASSQGEADLETQYF.

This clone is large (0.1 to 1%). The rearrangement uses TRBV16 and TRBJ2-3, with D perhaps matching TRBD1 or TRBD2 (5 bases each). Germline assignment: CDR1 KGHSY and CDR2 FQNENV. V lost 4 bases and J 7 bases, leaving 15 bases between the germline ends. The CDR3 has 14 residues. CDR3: CASSRDPIPNTQYF. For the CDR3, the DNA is TGTGCCAGCAGCCGGGACCCCATCCCGAATACGCAGTATTTT. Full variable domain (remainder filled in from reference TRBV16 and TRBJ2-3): GEEVAQTPKHLVRGEGQKAKLYCAPIKGHSYVFWYQQVLKNEFKFLISFQNENVFDETGMPKERFSAKCLPNSPCSLEIQATKLEDSAVYFCASSRDPIPNTQYFGPGTRLTVL.

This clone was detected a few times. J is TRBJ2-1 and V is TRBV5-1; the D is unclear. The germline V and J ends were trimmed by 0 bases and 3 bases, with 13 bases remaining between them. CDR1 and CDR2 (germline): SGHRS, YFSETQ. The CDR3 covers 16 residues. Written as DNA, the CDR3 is TGCGCCAGCAGCTTGGATCCAGGAGTGAACTACAATGAGCAGTTCTTC. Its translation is CASSLDPGVNYNEQFF.

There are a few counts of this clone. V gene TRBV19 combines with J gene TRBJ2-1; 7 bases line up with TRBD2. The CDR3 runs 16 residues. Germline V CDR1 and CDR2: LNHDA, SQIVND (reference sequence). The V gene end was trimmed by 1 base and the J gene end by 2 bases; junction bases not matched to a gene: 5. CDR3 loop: CASSIGWTRAYNEQFF. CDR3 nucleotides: TGTGCCAGTAGTATAGGTTGGACTAGGGCCTACAATGAGCAGTTCTTC.

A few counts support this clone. CDR3 sequence reads: CASSPTGHYEQYF. The CDR3 region has the DNA TGTGCCAGCAGCCCCACAGGGCACTACGAGCAGTACTTC. The rearrangement joins TRBV5-6 to TRBJ2-7; D may be TRBD1 (6 bases). The V gene's germline CDR1 is SGHDT and CDR2 YYEEEE. Deletions cut 4 bases from V and 3 bases from J, with 11 bases between. The CDR3 has 13 amino acids.

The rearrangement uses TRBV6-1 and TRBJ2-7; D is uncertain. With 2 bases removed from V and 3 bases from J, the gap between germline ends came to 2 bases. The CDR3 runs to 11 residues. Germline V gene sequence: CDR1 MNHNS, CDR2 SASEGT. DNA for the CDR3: TGTGCCAGCAGTGAATACTACGAGCAGTACTTC. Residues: CASSEYYEQYF.

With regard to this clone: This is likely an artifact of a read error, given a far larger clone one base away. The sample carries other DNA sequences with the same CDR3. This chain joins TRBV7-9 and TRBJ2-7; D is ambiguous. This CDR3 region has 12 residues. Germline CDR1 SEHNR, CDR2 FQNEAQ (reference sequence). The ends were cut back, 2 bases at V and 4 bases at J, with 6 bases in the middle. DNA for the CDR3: TGTGCCAGCAGCTTATCCATTTACGAGCAGTACTTC. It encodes CASSLSIYEQYF.

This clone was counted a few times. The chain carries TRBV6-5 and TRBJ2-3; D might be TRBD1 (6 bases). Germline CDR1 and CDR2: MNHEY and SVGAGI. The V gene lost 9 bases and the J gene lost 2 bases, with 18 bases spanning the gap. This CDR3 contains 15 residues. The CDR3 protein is CASKRGAGATDTQYF. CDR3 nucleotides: TGTGCCAGTAAGCGAGGGGCAGGGGCCACAGATACGCAGTATTTT.

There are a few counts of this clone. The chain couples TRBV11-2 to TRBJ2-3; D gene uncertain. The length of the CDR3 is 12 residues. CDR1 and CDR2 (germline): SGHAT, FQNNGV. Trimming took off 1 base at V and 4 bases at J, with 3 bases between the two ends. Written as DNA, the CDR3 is TGTGCCAGCAGCTTAGTTCCAGATACGCAGTATTTT. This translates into CASSLVPDTQYF.

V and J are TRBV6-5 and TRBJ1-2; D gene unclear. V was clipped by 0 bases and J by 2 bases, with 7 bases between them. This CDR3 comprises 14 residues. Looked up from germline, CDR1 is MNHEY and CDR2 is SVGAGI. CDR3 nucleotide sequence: TGTGCCAGCAGTTACTCGATCGTAAACTATGGCTACACCTTC. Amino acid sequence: CASSYSIVNYGYTF.

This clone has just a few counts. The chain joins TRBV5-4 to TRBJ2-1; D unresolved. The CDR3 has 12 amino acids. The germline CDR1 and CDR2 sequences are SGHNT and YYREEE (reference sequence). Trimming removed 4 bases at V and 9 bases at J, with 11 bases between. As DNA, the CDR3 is TGTGCCAGCAGCCAACCCCGTGGTGAGCAGTTCTTC. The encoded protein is CASSQPRGEQFF.

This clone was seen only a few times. The chain's CDR3 is CASTPTGGNTEAFF. CDR3 coding DNA: TGTGCCAGCACCCCAACAGGGGGAAACACTGAAGCTTTCTTT. The V gene is TRBV6-1, the J gene TRBJ1-1, with 8 bases identical to TRBD1. Germline V gene data show CDR1 as MNHNS and CDR2 as SASEGT. J was trimmed by 2 bases and V by 7 bases; bases with no gene match: 6. The CDR3 runs to 14 residues.

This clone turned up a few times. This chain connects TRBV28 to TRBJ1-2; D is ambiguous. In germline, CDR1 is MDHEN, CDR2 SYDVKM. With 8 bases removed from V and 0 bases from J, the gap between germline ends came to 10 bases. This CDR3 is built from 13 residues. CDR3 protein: CASGKSTNYGYTF. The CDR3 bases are TGTGCCAGCGGGAAAAGTACTAACTATGGCTACACCTTC.

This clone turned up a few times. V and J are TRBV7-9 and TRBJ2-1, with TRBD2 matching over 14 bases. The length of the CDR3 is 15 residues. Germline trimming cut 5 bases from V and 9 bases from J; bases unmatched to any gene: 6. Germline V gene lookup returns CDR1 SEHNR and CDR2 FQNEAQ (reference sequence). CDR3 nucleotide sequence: TGTGCCAGCAGCCTCCGACTAGCGGGGGGGGGTGAGCAGTTCTTC. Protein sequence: CASSLRLAGGGEQFF.

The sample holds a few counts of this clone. CDR3 protein: CAVGAEGDPSYGYTF. The CDR3 region has the DNA TGTGCCGTCGGAGCGGAGGGAGATCCGAGCTATGGCTACACCTTC. The chain carries TRBV28 and TRBJ1-2; no clear D. V was clipped by 11 bases and J by 4 bases, with 23 bases between them. Germline values: CDR1 MDHEN, CDR2 SYDVKM. The CDR3 contains 15 residues.

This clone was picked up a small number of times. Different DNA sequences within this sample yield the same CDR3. CDR3 residues: CASSRTLAADEQFF. CDR3 bases: TGTGCCAGCAGCCGAACCCTAGCAGCGGATGAGCAGTTCTTC. V gene TRBV4-2 combines with J gene TRBJ2-1; D perhaps matches TRBD2 (5 bases). Germline V gene lookup returns CDR1 LGHNA and CDR2 YNFKEQ. This CDR3 contains 14 residues. V was cut by 4 bases and J by 8 bases, with 15 bases left in between.

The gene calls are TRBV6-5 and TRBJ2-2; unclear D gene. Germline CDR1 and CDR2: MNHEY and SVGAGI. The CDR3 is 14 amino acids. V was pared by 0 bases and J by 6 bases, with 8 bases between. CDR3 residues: CASSYSPIPGELFF. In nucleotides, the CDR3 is TGTGCCAGCAGTTACTCACCAATTCCCGGGGAGCTGTTTTTT.

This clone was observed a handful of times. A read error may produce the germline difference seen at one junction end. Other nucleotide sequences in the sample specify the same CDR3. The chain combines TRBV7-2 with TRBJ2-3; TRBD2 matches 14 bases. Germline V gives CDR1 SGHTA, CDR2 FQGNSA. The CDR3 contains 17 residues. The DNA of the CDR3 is TGTGCCAGCAGCTTGCTGGGACTAGCGGGAGTCACAGATACGCAATATTTT. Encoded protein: CASSLLGLAGVTDTQYF.